This entry features one T cell receptor beta chain sequence. Its antigen is unknown. The input lacks base qualities; no much larger clone sits a single base away. Trimming takes 4 bases from V and 3 bases from J, and the germline ends sit 19 bases apart. From a lookup of the germline V gene, CDR1 and CDR2 are MNHEY and SVGEGT. Including the terminal cysteine and phenylalanine, the CDR3 comprises 18 residues. CDR3 DNA is the only sequence kept; it has 54 bases, read in frame from the first base. This record belongs to a study of blood T cell repertoires in COVID-19 (dated by TCRdb to 2018 to 2021). About the investigation overall: Samples from collaborators originated in the United States, Italy and Spain and spanned both the acute and convalescent phases of COVID-19. The material from the prospective study consisted of cDNA or gDNA derived from T cells, B-cell-depleted T cells, or PBMCs. Subjects who had been exposed to COVID-19, were actively infected with it, or had recovered from it provided the deeply sampled blood TCRbeta repertoires that made up the dataset. The repertoires were released in a freely available public database intended as a resource for research on the immune response to SARS-CoV-2. The samples were drawn from the first 160 participants of the ongoing ImmuneRACE study and from 950 to 1,500 subjects provided by 6 global collaborators. Sample metadata almost always included a de-identified subject ID, COVID-19 status, age in years and sex. Where available, HLA class I and class II types were taken from metadata supplied by the sample provider and were not determined by assay-based typing.

Participants in the prospective study were enrolled through a virtual design, were aged about 18 to 100 years, and lived in roughly 24 United States geographic areas. In the prospective study, cohorts were assigned on the basis of participant-reported clinical history obtained from a screening survey and a study questionnaire. For ImmuneRACE Cohort 3, a participant was defined as recovered based on two consecutive negative NP/OP PCR tests, clearance by a healthcare professional, or resolution of symptoms. Each participant in the prospective study had whole blood, serum and a nasopharyngeal or oropharyngeal swab collected by mobile phlebotomists. Additional blood draws and questionnaires over an approximately two-month period could optionally be provided by prospective study participants. Before DNA extraction, blood samples from the prospective study were shipped at room temperature or frozen.

The immunoSEQ Assay, a bias-controlled multiplex PCR, was used to amplify TCRbeta CDR3 regions from genomic DNA. The study's processing was this. The number of nucleated cells in each sample was estimated by amplification of reference gene primers within the assay. Sequence reads were collapsed and filtered to measure the absolute abundance of every unique TCRbeta CDR3 rearrangement. For each sample, productive Simpson clonality was calculated as the square root of Simpson's diversity index over productive rearrangements. Imported from immuneACCESS, the table was reduced by TCRdb to in-frame sequences with V and J called. These copies leave out some clones; in studies compared against another copy, an unresolved V gene accounts for under half, and the cause of the remainder is not known. V and J calls and clone size are given by that table; D and trimming were obtained from the DNA. The sample table holds about 200,000 clones, of which about four fifths were seen once. The ten largest clones capture 6.5% to 9.5% of the sample.

Points the paper makes about the study in general: The quantity of clinical and demographic metadata differed by source and by participant and was supplied without curation.

The source is a man aged 35 to 55 who had recovered from COVID-19. Source material: PBMCs or T cells enriched from blood (not recorded which). The V gene is TRBV6-2 or TRBV6-3 and the J gene is TRBJ2-6; a tentative D match to TRBD1 spans 6 bases. The DNA is TGTGCCAGCAGTTCCCTAACAGGGCCGCCCAGTGGGGCCAACGTCCTGACTTTC. This sequence encodes CASSSLTGPPSGANVLTF.